Sequencing of this TCR beta chain was carried out in a study of OX40 agonist ivuxolimab in advanced cancers. Background on the study: Every 2 weeks, ivuxolimab was infused into the patients intravenously at between 0.01 and 10 mg/kg.

Findings and limits, study-wide: Several nonresponders also turned out to have low normalized T-cell clonal expansion.

With respect to this clone: Its antigen remains unknown.

The V gene's germline CDR1 is SEHNR and CDR2 FQNEAQ (reference sequence). This CDR3 has 16 amino acids. V lost 3 bases to trimming and J lost 5 bases; unmatched junction nucleotides: 12. Sequencing was performed with immunoSEQ multiplex PCR; in TCRdb, only in-frame clones are kept and a portion is missing. The sample shows around 60,000 clones, about nine tenths of them seen only once. This chain uses TRBV7-9 with TRBJ2-5, with 7 bases aligning to TRBD2. The sequence derives from an adult with an advanced solid tumor such as melanoma, head and neck, liver or kidney cancer. This sample comprised CD4+ or CD8+ T cells sorted from blood, obtained in a trial of the OX40 agonist ivuxolimab. In DNA form, the CDR3 reads TGTGCCAGCAGCTTCTGGGCGGGAGAGGCGGGTGAGACCCAGTACTTC. Its translation is CASSFWAGEAGETQYF.